The rows below give T cell receptor beta chains drawn from one sample of a study of prognosis after radiotherapy for stage I lung cancer. TCRdb processed the multiplex PCR reads anew with MiXCR; each CDR3 protein has one entry. This table has about 24,000 distinct CDR3 sequences, around 40% appearing once. The sample consisted of PBMCs, taken before or after stereotactic body radiation therapy (not recorded which). The receptors stem from a donor of 50 years or more with non-small cell lung cancer. The CDR3 runs from the conserved cysteine through the conserved F or W. D genes are given only for firm matches. A clone size is listed for some rows: how often the clone was seen (once, few, many), or a class if it is expanded.

D gene	clone size	V gene	J gene	CDR3 protein	CDR3 DNA
.	once	TRBV24-1	TRBJ1-1	CATSEGLCTEAFF	TGTGCCACCAGCGAAGGGTTGTGCACCGAAGCTTTCTTT
.	.	TRBV28	TRBJ1-1	CASSISLQPFTEAFF	TGTGCCAGCAGTATTTCCCTCCAGCCGTTCACTGAAGCTTTCTTT
.	.	TRBV6-4	TRBJ1-1	CASSYSLGRTESFF	TGTGCCAGCAGTTACTCACTGGGGCGGACTGAATCTTTCTTT
.	many	TRBV27	TRBJ1-1	CASSLLWGEAFF	TGTGCCAGCAGTTTATTATGGGGGGAAGCTTTCTTT
.	many	TRBV28	TRBJ2-3	CASLQSTDTQYF	TGTGCCAGCTTACAGAGCACAGATACGCAGTATTTT
.	medium-sized	TRBV5-1	TRBJ2-7	CASSLAIYREGEQYF	TGCGCCAGCAGCTTGGCCATCTACAGGGAAGGGGAGCAGTACTTC
.	many	TRBV18	TRBJ1-1	CASSPTVGYEAFF	TGTGCCAGCTCACCGACCGTGGGGTATGAAGCTTTCTTT
.	many	TRBV7-6	TRBJ2-1	CASSLESWALYNEQFF	TGTGCCAGCAGCTTAGAGTCGTGGGCCCTATACAATGAGCAGTTCTTC
TRBD2	.	TRBV2	TRBJ2-5	CDSSEGSLAGFGETQYF	TGTGACAGCAGTGAAGGGAGTCTAGCGGGATTTGGTGAGACACAGTACTTC
.	.	TRBV6-9	TRBJ2-3	CASSYRGVASRDTQYF	TGTGCCAGCAGTTACCGTGGAGTGGCTAGCAGGGATACGCAGTATTTT
.	many	TRBV2	TRBJ1-4	CASRNRVANEKLFF	TGTGCCAGCAGGAACAGGGTGGCTAATGAAAAACTGTTTTTT
.	few	TRBV19	TRBJ1-5	CASSLQTRGRSYNQPQHF	TGTGCCAGTAGTCTCCAAACCAGGGGAAGGTCCTACAATCAGCCCCAGCATTTT
.	.	TRBV20-1	TRBJ1-1	CSADLSRHTEAFF	TGCAGTGCTGACCTCTCCCGGCACACTGAAGCTTTCTTT
.	few	TRBV2	TRBJ2-1	CAGSFGWFNEQFF	TGTGCCGGCAGTTTCGGATGGTTTAATGAGCAGTTCTTC
.	.	TRBV7-2	TRBJ2-1	CASSLRGVSYNEQFF	TGTGCCAGCAGCTTACGCGGGGTTTCCTACAATGAGCAGTTCTTC
.	many	TRBV28	TRBJ2-7	CASSLSGFSYEQYF	TGTGCCAGCAGTTTATCGGGTTTCTCCTACGAGCAGTACTTC
TRBD1	.	TRBV28	TRBJ1-2	CVRRQGENYGYTF	TGTGTCAGACGACAGGGGGAGAACTATGGCTACACCTTC
.	many	TRBV6-1	TRBJ1-4	CASLGTTNEKLFF	TGTGCCAGCCTCGGGACAACTAATGAAAAACTGTTTTTT
TRBD2	many	TRBV2	TRBJ2-5	CASSLLAGGETQYF	TGTGCCAGCAGTTTACTAGCGGGAGGAGAGACCCAGTACTTC
TRBD2	medium-sized	TRBV2	TRBJ2-7	CASGTSGTPTYEQYF	TGTGCCAGCGGGACTAGCGGGACTCCTACCTACGAGCAGTACTTC
.	medium-sized	TRBV5-1	TRBJ2-3	CASSFAGPSTDTQYF	TGCGCCAGCAGCTTCGCGGGGCCTAGCACAGATACGCAGTATTTT
.	many	TRBV11-2	TRBJ1-1	CASSLGWNTEAFF	TGTGCCAGCAGCTTGGGCTGGAACACTGAAGCTTTCTTT
.	many	TRBV3-1	TRBJ1-1	CASSQDLWTNTEAFF	TGTGCCAGCAGCCAAGATCTGTGGACAAACACTGAAGCTTTCTTT
TRBD2	many	TRBV19	TRBJ2-2	CASSISGAGTGELFF	TGTGCCAGTAGTATTAGCGGGGCGGGCACCGGGGAGCTGTTTTTT
TRBD1	few	TRBV11-3	TRBJ2-1	CASSPGTGVTGQFF	TGTGCCAGCAGCCCCGGGACAGGGGTTACTGGGCAGTTCTTC
.	many	TRBV9	TRBJ2-7	CASSSRTSAYEQYF	TGTGCCAGCAGCTCCAGGACGAGCGCCTACGAGCAGTACTTC
TRBD2	many	TRBV25-1	TRBJ2-1	CASSTGTSGYNEQFF	TGTGCCAGCAGTACTGGGACTAGCGGCTACAATGAGCAGTTCTTC
.	.	TRBV10-1	TRBJ1-1	CASSRAGTDTEAFF	TGCGCCAGCAGTCGGGCAGGGACGGACACTGAAGCTTTCTTT
TRBD2	many	TRBV5-1	TRBJ2-3	CASSYLGGTSGRSSTDTQYF	TGTGCCAGCAGTTACCTTGGGGGGACTAGCGGGAGGTCTAGCACAGATACGCAGTATTTT
.	medium-sized	TRBV11-3	TRBJ2-2	CASSKTGTGTGELFF	TGTGCCAGCAGCAAAACAGGGACTGGCACCGGGGAGCTGTTTTTT
.	many	TRBV20-1	TRBJ2-3	CSASLAFTGSTDTQYF	TGCAGTGCTAGCCTTGCCTTCACCGGGAGCACAGATACGCAGTATTTT
TRBD2	many	TRBV3-1	TRBJ2-2	CASAGLAGELGNTGELFF	TGTGCCAGCGCGGGACTAGCGGGAGAGCTAGGGAACACCGGGGAGCTGTTTTTT
TRBD2	.	TRBV28	TRBJ2-7	CASSLGGRSYDQYF	TGTGCCAGCAGTCTTGGCGGGAGGTCCTACGATCAGTACTTC
.	many	TRBV10-3	TRBJ1-2	CAISESQRGGHTF	TGTGCCATCAGTGAGTCGCAAAGAGGCGGCCACACCTTC
TRBD2	.	TRBV4-2	TRBJ2-4	CASSQDRGLAGEDIQYF	TGTGCCAGCAGCCAAGATAGGGGACTAGCGGGAGAAGACATTCAGTACTTC
.	.	TRBV5-1	TRBJ2-3	CASSVRTRSTDTQYF	TGCGCCAGCAGCGTCAGGACCCGAAGCACAGATACGCAGTATTTT
.	.	TRBV6-2/TRBV6-3	TRBJ1-6	CASSAGPYNSPLHF	TGTGCCAGCAGCGCCGGGCCCTATAATTCACCCCTCCACTTT
.	many	TRBV19	TRBJ2-1	CASNTPGGNEQFF	TGTGCCAGTAACACCCCGGGCGGCAATGAGCAGTTCTTC
TRBD2	.	TRBV14	TRBJ2-1	CASSQVGLAGVSEQFF	TGTGCCAGCAGCCAAGTGGGACTAGCGGGAGTTAGTGAGCAGTTCTTC
.	many	TRBV6-1	TRBJ2-1	CACGGNNEQFF	TGTGCCTGTGGGGGAAACAATGAGCAGTTCTTC
TRBD2	medium-sized	TRBV20-1	TRBJ2-7	CSAKGTSGINLYEQYF	TGCAGTGCTAAAGGGACTAGCGGGATTAACTTATACGAGCAGTACTTC
TRBD1	medium-sized	TRBV5-1	TRBJ2-2	CASRDRGSSGELFF	TGCGCCAGCAGAGACAGGGGGTCGTCCGGGGAGCTGTTTTTT
TRBD2	once	TRBV12-3/TRBV12-4	TRBJ2-1	CASRLAGGGEQFF	TGTGCCAGCAGACTAGCGGGAGGGGGGGAGCAGTTCTTC
.	medium-sized	TRBV5-1	TRBJ2-1	CASSLQSGEYNEQFF	TGCGCCAGCAGCTTACAGTCGGGGGAATACAATGAGCAGTTCTTC
TRBD2	.	TRBV27	TRBJ2-1	CASSLKAGGNYEQFF	TGTGCCAGCAGTTTAAAAGCGGGAGGGAACTATGAGCAGTTCTTC
.	.	TRBV2	TRBJ2-3	CASNLRGGPTDTQYF	TGTGCCAGCAACCTTAGAGGAGGGCCCACAGATACGCAGTATTTT
.	few	TRBV9	TRBJ2-7	CASSVDTDSCEQYF	TGTGCCAGCAGCGTAGATACGGACTCCTGCGAGCAGTACTTC